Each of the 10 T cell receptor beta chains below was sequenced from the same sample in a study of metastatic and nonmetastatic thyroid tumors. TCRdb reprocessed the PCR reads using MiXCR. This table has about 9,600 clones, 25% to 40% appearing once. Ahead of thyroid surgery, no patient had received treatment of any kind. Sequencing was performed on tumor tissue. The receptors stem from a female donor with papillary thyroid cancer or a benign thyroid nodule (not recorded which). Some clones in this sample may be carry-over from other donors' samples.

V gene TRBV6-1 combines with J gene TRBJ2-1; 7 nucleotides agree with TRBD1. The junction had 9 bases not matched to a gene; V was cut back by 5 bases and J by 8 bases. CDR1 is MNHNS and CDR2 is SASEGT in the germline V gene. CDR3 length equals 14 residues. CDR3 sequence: CASSLYRGSDEQFF. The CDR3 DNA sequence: TGTGCCAGCAGTTTGTACAGGGGATCGGATGAGCAGTTCTTC.

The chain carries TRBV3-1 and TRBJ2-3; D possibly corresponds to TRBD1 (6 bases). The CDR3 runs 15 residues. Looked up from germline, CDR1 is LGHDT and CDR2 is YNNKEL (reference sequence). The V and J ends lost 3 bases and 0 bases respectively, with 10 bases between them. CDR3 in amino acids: CASSHTGLSTDTQYF. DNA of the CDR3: TGTGCCAGCAGCCACACAGGGCTCAGCACAGATACGCAGTATTTT.

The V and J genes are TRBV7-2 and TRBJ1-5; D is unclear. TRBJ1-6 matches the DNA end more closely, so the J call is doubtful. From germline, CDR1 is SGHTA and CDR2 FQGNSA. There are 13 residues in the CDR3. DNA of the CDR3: TGTGCCAGCAGCGCCACATTGGCGGTGCCCCTCCACTTT. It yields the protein CASSATLAVPLHF.

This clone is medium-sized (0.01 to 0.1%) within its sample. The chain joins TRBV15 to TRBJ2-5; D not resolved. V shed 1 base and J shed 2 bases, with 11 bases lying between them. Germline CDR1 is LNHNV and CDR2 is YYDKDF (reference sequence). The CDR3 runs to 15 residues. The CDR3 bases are TGTGCCACCAGCAGAGGAGGAACAGTACAAGAGACCCAGTACTTC. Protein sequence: CATSRGGTVQETQYF.

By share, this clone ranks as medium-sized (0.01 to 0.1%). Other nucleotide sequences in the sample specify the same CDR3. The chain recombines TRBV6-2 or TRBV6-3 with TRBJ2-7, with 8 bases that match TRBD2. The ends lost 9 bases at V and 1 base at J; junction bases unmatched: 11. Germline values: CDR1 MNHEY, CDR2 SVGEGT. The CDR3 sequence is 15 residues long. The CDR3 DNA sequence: TGTGCCAGTAAGGCAAGCGGGAGTTGGTCCTACGAGCAGTACTTC. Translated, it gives CASKASGSWSYEQYF.

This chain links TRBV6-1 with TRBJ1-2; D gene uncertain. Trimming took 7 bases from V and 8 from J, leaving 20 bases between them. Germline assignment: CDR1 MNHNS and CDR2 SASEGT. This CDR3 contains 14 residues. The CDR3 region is CASIKRGRKVGYTF. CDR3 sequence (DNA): TGTGCCAGCATTAAAAGAGGACGGAAGGTAGGCTACACCTTC.

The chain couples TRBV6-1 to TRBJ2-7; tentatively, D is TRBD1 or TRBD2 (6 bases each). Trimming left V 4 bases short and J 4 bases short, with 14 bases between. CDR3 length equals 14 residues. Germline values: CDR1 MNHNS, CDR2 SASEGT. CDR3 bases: TGTGCCAGCAGTGGGACCGGGGGCATGTACGAGCAGTACTTC. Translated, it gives CASSGTGGMYEQYF.

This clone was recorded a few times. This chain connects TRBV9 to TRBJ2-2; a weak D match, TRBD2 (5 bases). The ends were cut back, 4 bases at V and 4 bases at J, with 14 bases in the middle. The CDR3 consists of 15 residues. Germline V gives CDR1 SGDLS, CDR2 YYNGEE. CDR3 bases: TGTGCCAGCAGCAGAAGAGGCGGGCTCACCGGGGAGCTGTTTTTT. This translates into CASSRRGGLTGELFF.

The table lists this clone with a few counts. This CDR3 reads CASRERLADTGELFF. The CDR3 coding sequence is TGTGCCAGCAGGGAGAGACTAGCCGACACCGGGGAGCTGTTTTTT. The chain carries TRBV2 and TRBJ2-2, with TRBD2 matching over 7 bases. The V segment lost 6 bases and the J segment 3 bases; nucleotides outside the gene matches: 7. The CDR3 sequence is 15 residues long. Germline CDR1 is SNHLY and CDR2 is FYNNEI.

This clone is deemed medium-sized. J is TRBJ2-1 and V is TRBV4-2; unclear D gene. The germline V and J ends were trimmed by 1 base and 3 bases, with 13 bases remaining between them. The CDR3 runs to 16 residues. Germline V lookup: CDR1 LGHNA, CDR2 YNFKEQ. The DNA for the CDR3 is TGTGCCAGCAGCCAAGGTCCTGGAGAGGTCTACAATGAGCAGTTCTTC. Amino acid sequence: CASSQGPGEVYNEQFF.